This TCR beta chain originates from a study of T cell responses to AZD1222 COVID-19 vaccine. Losses at the gene ends were 2 bases for V and 4 bases for J; bases not matched to a gene: 10. The germline V gene has CDR1 SGHDT and CDR2 YYEEEE. CDR3 length: 16 amino acids. Study-wide results and limits: Sampling captured repertoires only after the peak T cell response.

Clones were sequenced by immunoSEQ multiplex PCR, and TCRdb holds only the in-frame ones, with some missing. Here the sample spans about 120,000 clones, 88% being singletons. For this clone: The antigen is not known.

V gene TRBV5-6 combines with J gene TRBJ1-2; 8 nucleotides align to TRBD1. The sample here was peripheral blood, taken on day 0 of AZD1222 vaccination. The TCR sequence derives from an adult in good health. The CDR3 region has the DNA TGTGCCAGCAGCTTACCGCAATCAGGGGGCATCTATGGCTACACCTTC. Its translation: CASSLPQSGGIYGYTF.